A selection of T cell receptor beta chains follows, all from one sample in a study of cytomegalovirus exposure and HLA in healthy donors. Repertoires were generated with immunoSEQ multiplex PCR, while TCRdb's copy carries only in-frame clones and drops some. Seen here are 14,000 or so clones, about 60% observed once, and the top ten hold under 20%. Sequencing was performed on PBMCs. The source of these receptors is a woman aged 45-60 years in good health and CMV-seropositive. The CDR3 runs from the conserved cysteine through the conserved F or W.

v_call: TRBV9
cdr3_aa: CASSEGLVPLRQYF

v_call: TRBV30
cdr3_aa: CAWSPPFETQYF

v_call: TRBV5-1
cdr3_aa: CASTPLEQYF

v_call: TRBV6-6
cdr3_aa: CASLEGTYQETQYF

v_call: TRBV4-1
cdr3_aa: CASSRLGQGNTEAFF

v_call: TRBV28
cdr3_aa: CASSLEPLPNTEAFF

v_call: TRBV18
cdr3_aa: CASSLDSITEAFF

v_call: TRBV27
cdr3_aa: CASSDRGYGYTF

v_call: TRBV29-1
cdr3_aa: CSVVDSNTGELFF

v_call: TRBV9
cdr3_aa: CASSATGFTDTQYF

v_call: TRBV27
cdr3_aa: CASSWRGGGYTF

v_call: TRBV4-1
cdr3_aa: CASSHRANTEAFF

v_call: TRBV10-3
cdr3_aa: CATYEGGTDTQYF

v_call: TRBV6-1
cdr3_aa: CASSEQGGEQFF

v_call: TRBV7-2
cdr3_aa: CASSFQGRYGYTF

v_call: TRBV5-1
cdr3_aa: CASSLGGEKLFF

v_call: TRBV9
cdr3_aa: CASSVGVGANTEAFF

v_call: TRBV9
cdr3_aa: CASSVGVGDYGYTF

v_call: TRBV29-1
cdr3_aa: CSVDWTSVSTDTQYF

v_call: TRBV6-4
cdr3_aa: CASRRTVNTGELFF

v_call: TRBV28
cdr3_aa: CASSLPGILQPQHF

v_call: TRBV7-2
cdr3_aa: CASSLDVPGLGEQYF

v_call: TRBV1
cdr3_aa: CTSSQGGGWEETQYF

v_call: TRBV29-1
cdr3_aa: CSVEGLLETQYF

v_call: TRBV6-6
cdr3_aa: CASRGQGWTGELFF

v_call: TRBV6-1
cdr3_aa: CASSGTGGHEQYF

v_call: TRBV7-7
cdr3_aa: CASSSTSDEQFF

v_call: TRBV6-5
cdr3_aa: CASRPSGGGEAFF

v_call: TRBV6-5
cdr3_aa: CASRTSGNEQFF

v_call: TRBV29-1
cdr3_aa: CSVDPGKAYNEQFF

v_call: TRBV5-6
cdr3_aa: CASSLTGEQFF

v_call: TRBV28
cdr3_aa: CASSPGNEQFF

v_call: TRBV5-4
cdr3_aa: CASSKQGLDTQYF

v_call: TRBV5-6
cdr3_aa: CASSDPTGVSTEAFF

v_call: TRBV29-1
cdr3_aa: CSVSETGHIETQYF

v_call: TRBV20-1
cdr3_aa: CSARPAGEQYF

v_call: TRBV4-3
cdr3_aa: CASSRAWAGGLYEQFF

v_call: TRBV5-1
cdr3_aa: CASSLVKNTEAFF

v_call: TRBV5-1
cdr3_aa: CASSLGGGGGGYTF

v_call: TRBV4-3
cdr3_aa: CASSQVEPLTGRRTQYF

v_call: TRBV6-5
cdr3_aa: CASRPTSGRHEQYF

v_call: TRBV4-1
cdr3_aa: CASSQDRASFYEQYF

v_call: TRBV5-1
cdr3_aa: CASSQWTGSTYEQYF

v_call: TRBV28
cdr3_aa: CAARGLATDTQYF

v_call: TRBV10-3
cdr3_aa: CAIRPDRDHTGELFF

v_call: TRBV30
cdr3_aa: CAGRNTEAFF

v_call: TRBV6-5
cdr3_aa: CASSYRGTTYEQYF

v_call: TRBV7-8
cdr3_aa: CASSPGQGNTEAFF

v_call: TRBV7-2
cdr3_aa: CASSLEVDTEAFF

v_call: TRBV5-4
cdr3_aa: CASSSLDRPSHNYGYTF

v_call: TRBV30
cdr3_aa: CAWSVRGHGYTF

v_call: TRBV28
cdr3_aa: CASSFGGQQNIQYF